This passage covers 29 T cell receptor beta chains from one sample sequenced in a study of blood T cells in healthy people across ages. Primers used in a second PCR of about 6 to 11 cycles were a sample-barcoded 5' primer and a J-beta primer mix. TCRdb processed the 5' RACE reads anew with MiXCR; each CDR3 protein has one entry. The sample lists about 800,000 distinct CDR3 sequences, 25% seen once, with 3% to 4% in the top ten. The same sample was also used in a study of T cells of mothers and their children.

The source material was blood. These receptors were obtained from a boy aged 5-17 years in good health.

The chain employs TRBV28 and TRBJ2-4; 8 bases are a match to TRBD1. Germline V gives CDR1 MDHEN, CDR2 SYDVKM. The CDR3 spans 16 residues. Germline trimming cut 4 bases from V and 7 bases from J; bases unmatched to any gene: 12. The CDR3 loop is CASSSPSSGQVNIQYF. The CDR3 DNA reads as TGTGCCAGCAGTTCTCCTTCCTCGGGACAGGTGAACATTCAGTACTTC.

The sample holds a few counts of this clonotype. The V call is TRBV28, the J call TRBJ2-7; either TRBD1 or TRBD2 may supply D (5 bases each). With 3 bases removed from V and 9 bases from J, the gap between germline ends came to 9 bases. The CDR3 length is 11 residues. Germline-derived CDR1 and CDR2 are MDHEN and SYDVKM. CDR3 residues: CASSLRGAQYF. The CDR3 DNA reads TGTGCCAGCAGTTTGAGGGGTGCGCAGTACTTC.

The V and J genes are TRBV5-1 and TRBJ2-7, with D unclear. V lost 0 bases and J lost 0, with 19 bases in between. The V gene's germline CDR1 is SGHRS and CDR2 YFSETQ. This CDR3 is 18 amino acids long. In DNA form, the CDR3 reads TGCGCCAGCAGCTTGGGACTGAAACCTTATGGACCCTCCTACGAGCAGTACTTC. Its translation is CASSLGLKPYGPSYEQYF.

This rearrangement joins TRBV12-5 to TRBJ2-5; maybe TRBD2 (6 bases). The J call may be wrong; the DNA end is better matched by TRBJ2-7. In germline, CDR1 is LGHNT, CDR2 FRNRAP. The length of the CDR3 is 16 residues. For the CDR3, the DNA is TGTGCTAGTGGTTTGGTACCAGGGACTGGGGCGTACGAGCAGTACTTC. Residues: CASGLVPGTGAYEQYF.

This clonotype has a handful of counts. The chain links TRBV2 to TRBJ1-2; 9 bases line up with TRBD1. J was trimmed by 2 bases and V by 5 bases; bases with no gene match: 3. The germline V gene encodes CDR1 SNHLY and CDR2 FYNNEI. The CDR3 totals 14 residues. CDR3: CASSTGQGNYGYTF. CDR3 coding DNA: TGTGCCAGCAGTACCGGACAGGGGAACTATGGCTACACCTTC.

There are many counts of this clonotype. The chain is built from TRBV20-1 and TRBJ2-3; D gene ambiguous. V was clipped by 2 bases and J by 8 bases, with 5 bases between them. Germline V gene data show CDR1 as DFQATT and CDR2 as SNEGSKA (reference sequence). CDR3 size: 10 residues. The CDR3 spells CSARSGTQYF. The CDR3 DNA reads as TGCAGTGCTAGAAGTGGTACGCAGTATTTT.

This sequence joins TRBV7-2 and TRBJ2-1; no definite D call. Germline loops: CDR1 SGHTA, CDR2 FQGNSA. V dropped 8 bases and J dropped 0 bases, with 8 bases sitting between them. The CDR3 totals 13 residues. This chain's CDR3 is CASFGGSYNEQFF. CDR3 nucleotides: TGTGCCAGCTTCGGCGGCTCCTACAATGAGCAGTTCTTC.

This clonotype was detected ten times or more. The chain employs TRBV7-2 and TRBJ2-7; D remains ambiguous. The germline gives CDR1 SGHTA, CDR2 FQGNSA. Deletions cut 2 bases from V and 3 bases from J, with 14 bases between. This CDR3 spans 15 amino acids. CDR3 residues: CASSLSQGPNYEQYF. CDR3 DNA sequence: TGTGCCAGCAGCTTATCTCAAGGGCCTAACTACGAGCAGTACTTC.

The rearrangement uses TRBV5-6 and TRBJ2-7, with a tentative D call TRBD1 (7 bases). The CDR3 is 14 residues long. Germline V gene sequence: CDR1 SGHDT, CDR2 YYEEEE. The germline V and J ends were trimmed by 4 bases and 11 bases, with 22 bases remaining between them. The chain's CDR3 is CASSLPDRYGGEYF. Written as DNA, the CDR3 is TGTGCCAGCAGCCTGCCGGACAGGTACGGAGGGGAGTACTTC.

This clonotype was seen more than once but under ten times. In nucleotides, the CDR3 is TGTGCCGTGAGACTAGCGCTCTACAATGAGCAGTTCTTC. Translating it yields CAVRLALYNEQFF. V is TRBV6-5 and J is TRBJ2-1, with TRBD2 matching over 8 bases. Unmatched junction bases numbered 6, after V lost 11 bases and J lost 3 bases. The CDR3 runs 13 residues. Germline-derived CDR1 and CDR2 are MNHEY and SVGAGI.

The V call is TRBV7-9, the J call TRBJ2-7; possible D gene TRBD2, 6 bases. The V gene lost 5 bases and the J gene lost 5 bases, with 19 bases spanning the gap. The CDR3 consists of 15 residues. CDR1 SEHNR and CDR2 FQNEAQ come from the germline V gene (reference sequence). The DNA of the CDR3 is TGTGCCAGCAGCCCAGTGGAGACTAGAACTGACGAGCAGTACTTC. This codes for CASSPVETRTDEQYF.

This chain links TRBV20-1 with TRBJ1-4; D gene unclear. This CDR3 contains 11 residues. Germline assignment: CDR1 DFQATT and CDR2 SNEGSKA (reference sequence). V dropped 6 bases and J dropped 4 bases, with 6 bases sitting between them. The CDR3 bases are TGCAGTGCCCTTCATAATGAAAAACTGTTTTTT. Protein sequence: CSALHNEKLFF.

The rearrangement uses TRBV3-1 and TRBJ2-3; 8 bases are shared with TRBD1. The CDR3 spans 15 residues. The V gene's germline CDR1 is LGHDT and CDR2 YNNKEL (reference sequence). J was trimmed by 3 bases and V by 7 bases; bases with no gene match: 9. This CDR3 reads CASTARDRSTDTQYF. CDR3 nucleotide sequence: TGTGCCAGCACCGCAAGGGACAGGAGTACAGATACGCAGTATTTT.

This chain uses TRBV3-1 with TRBJ2-2; 10 nucleotides line up with TRBD1. The CDR3 has 16 amino acids. The J segment lost 8 bases and the V segment lost 4 bases, leaving 10 bases of the junction unmatched. Per germline, CDR1 LGHDT and CDR2 YNNKEL (reference sequence). CDR3 loop: CASSPPRDRGLGELFF. The CDR3 DNA sequence: TGTGCCAGCAGCCCGCCCCGGGACAGGGGACTGGGGGAGCTGTTTTTT.

The gene calls are TRBV13 and TRBJ2-5; the match to TRBD2 covers 9 bases. The J call may be in error: the DNA end matches TRBJ2-7 better. Per germline, CDR1 PRHDT and CDR2 FYEKMQ (reference sequence). The CDR3 is 19 residues long. The CDR3 DNA reads as TGTGCCAGCAGCTCCTCTTTAGGGACGAGTAGCGGGGGCTTCTACGAGCAGTACTTC. Amino acids: CASSSSLGTSSGGFYEQYF.

A few counts support this clonotype. This chain joins TRBV4-1 and TRBJ1-4; D remains unclear. The CDR3 runs 16 residues. Trimming shortened V by 6 bases and J by 3 bases, and 17 bases separated the two germline ends. The germline V gene has CDR1 MGHRA and CDR2 YSYEKL. Written as DNA, the CDR3 is TGCGCCAGCAGTCGGCAAAGGGAACAGCCTAATGAAAAACTGTTTTTT. This codes for CASSRQREQPNEKLFF.

J is TRBJ2-1 and V is TRBV20-1; 7 bases agree with TRBD2. Per germline, CDR1 DFQATT and CDR2 SNEGSKA (reference sequence). V shed 3 bases and J 1 base; nucleotides not matched to a gene: 12. This CDR3 region has 17 residues. The chain's CDR3 is CSARSTRAGSSYNEQFF. The CDR3 DNA reads TGCAGTGCTAGGTCCACAAGAGCGGGGTCATCCTACAATGAGCAGTTCTTC.

This clonotype has a handful of counts. The J gene is TRBJ2-7, the V gene TRBV7-6; D remains unclear. Germline V lookup: CDR1 SGHVS, CDR2 FNYEAQ. The CDR3 has 13 residues. The ends were cut back, 0 bases at V and 3 bases at J, with 6 bases in the middle. CDR3 coding DNA: TGTGCCAGCAGCTTAGCGGCAATCTACGAGCAGTACTTC. It is translated as CASSLAAIYEQYF. Supplemented by reference TRBV7-6 and TRBJ2-7, the full variable domain reads GAGVSQSPRYKVTKRGQDVALRCDPISGHVSLYWYRQALGQGPEFLTYFNYEAQQDKSGLPNDRFSAERPEGSISTLTIQRTEQRDSAMYRCASSLAAIYEQYFGPGTRLTVT.

This clonotype was recorded at least ten times. The gene calls are TRBV20-1 and TRBJ2-5; 7 nucleotides line up with TRBD1. The end of the DNA fits TRBJ2-7 better, so the J call may be wrong. Germline CDR1 reads DFQATT; CDR2 reads SNEGSKA (reference sequence). CDR3 length equals 14 residues. CDR3 bases: TGCAGTGCTAGATCCGAGGGGGCCTCCTACGAGCAGTACTTC. It translates to CSARSEGASYEQYF.

In this sample, this clonotype turned up a few times. As the CDR3 is not closed by the conserved phenylalanine or tryptophan, this likely results from a read error. V is TRBV7-8 and J is TRBJ2-5; no reliable D call. CDR1 and CDR2 (germline): SGHVS, FQNEAQ. This CDR3 has 14 residues. V was cut by 1 base and J by 5 bases, with 11 bases left in between. CDR3 bases: TGTGCCAGCAGCTTAGTCCTCGGCAGGGAGACCCAGTACTCC. Translation: CASSLVLGRETQYS.

The J gene is TRBJ1-1, the V gene TRBV19; 8 nucleotides line up with TRBD1. The CDR3 consists of 13 residues. The germline CDR1 and CDR2 sequences are LNHDA and SQIVND (reference sequence). The V and J ends lost 6 bases and 7 bases, in that order; junction bases with no gene match: 7. The CDR3 reads CASRPTGGNEAFF. CDR3 in DNA: TGTGCCAGTAGGCCCACAGGGGGAAATGAAGCTTTCTTT.

This chain links TRBV20-1 with TRBJ1-3, with D possibly matching TRBD1 (6 bases). V gave up 6 bases and J gave up 4 bases, with 19 bases separating them. Germline CDR1 is DFQATT and CDR2 is SNEGSKA (reference sequence). The CDR3 sequence is 15 residues long. The chain's CDR3 is CSALDSSPGGNTIYF. CDR3 DNA sequence: TGCAGTGCCCTGGACAGCAGTCCAGGGGGAAACACCATATATTTT.

V usage is TRBV6-6 and J usage is TRBJ2-7; unclear D gene. V was pared by 6 bases and J by 3 bases, with 12 bases between. This CDR3 has 13 residues. The germline V gene has CDR1 MNHNY and CDR2 SVGAGI (reference sequence). The CDR3, as DNA: TGTGCCAGCAGCCCGATGGGCTTCTACGAGCAGTACTTC. Amino acid sequence: CASSPMGFYEQYF.

This clonotype was counted at least ten times. The gene calls are TRBV19 and TRBJ2-3; D is unresolved. V lost 3 bases and J lost 6, with 4 bases in between. The CDR3 has 11 amino acids. Germline CDR1 LNHDA, CDR2 SQIVND (reference sequence). The CDR3 reads CASSMVDTQYF. Here the CDR3 DNA reads TGTGCCAGTAGTATGGTGGATACGCAGTATTTT.

This chain uses TRBV19 with TRBJ2-2; TRBD2 matches 9 bases. The CDR3 has 15 residues. V trimming: 6 bases; J trimming: 5 bases; junction bases outside the gene matches: 7. Per the germline V gene, CDR1 is LNHDA and CDR2 is SQIVND (reference sequence). CDR3 loop: CASRNPSGVTGELFF. In DNA, the CDR3 is TGTGCCAGTAGAAACCCTAGCGGGGTTACCGGGGAGCTGTTTTTT.

The V and J genes are TRBV11-2 and TRBJ1-5, with a tentative D call TRBD1 (5 bases). The CDR3 is 15 residues long. Germline CDR1 and CDR2: SGHAT and FQNNGV. V lost 1 base and J lost 5, with 12 bases in between. The CDR3 nucleotides are TGTGCCAGCAGCTTAGGGCTGGAGGGGTATCAGCCCCAGCATTTT. It translates to CASSLGLEGYQPQHF.

In its sample, this clonotype was seen many times. The chain carries TRBV29-1 and TRBJ2-2; D not resolved. CDR3 length equals 11 residues. Germline lookup yields CDR1 SQVTM and CDR2 ANQGSEA. Trimming left V 4 bases short and J 5 bases short, with 5 bases between. The CDR3 coding sequence is TGCAGCGTTGTAGTAACCGGGGAGCTGTTTTTT. It specifies CSVVVTGELFF.

Concerning this clonotype: Without the conserved terminal phenylalanine or tryptophan, this CDR3 likely stems from a read error. The limits of the CDR3 on the DNA are not certain, so only TCRdb's listed CDR3 is given. This chain links TRBV5-8 with TRBJ2-5; TRBD1, as called in the table, went unchecked against the DNA. Germline values: CDR1 SGHTS, CDR2 YDEGEE. The CDR3 has 9 amino acids, counting both end residues. Here the CDR3 reads CASSLGTGV.

This clonotype was seen a few times. V is TRBV7-9 and J is TRBJ1-1; perhaps TRBD1 as D (6 bases). V was shortened by 3 bases and J by 8 bases, with 13 bases between the two germline ends. Germline V gene lookup returns CDR1 SEHNR and CDR2 FQNEAQ (reference sequence). The CDR3 is 13 amino acids. CDR3 sequence reads: CASSFNGQGEAFF. For the CDR3, the DNA is TGTGCCAGCAGCTTCAATGGGCAGGGGGAAGCTTTCTTT.